This T cell receptor beta chain was captured in a study of shared clonotypes between healthy human individuals. Whole-study context: The people who gave samples were two women and a few men aged 18 to 49.

The study's findings and limits: Sampling included only blood; tissue repertoires likely differ.

Input per replicate PCR of unsorted PBMC was about 270 ng DNA, corresponding to around 28,000 T cell genomes. Sequenced by immunoSEQ multiplex PCR; TCRdb stores in-frame clones only, minus some. Counted here are nearly 500,000 clones, about 79% occurring once; the ten biggest clones make up roughly 13%. On this clone itself: Its cognate antigen is unknown.

The CDR3 is 16 residues long. V lost 1 base and J lost 3, with 13 bases in between. The V gene's germline CDR1 is SGHAT and CDR2 FQNNGV. All the donors were Caucasian adults who lived in Nashville, Tennessee. The sequenced material came from PBMCs. The chain joins TRBV11-2 to TRBJ1-3; D remains ambiguous. This clonotype was sampled from a woman between 40 and 55 years old in good health. Some clones in this sample may be carry-over from other donors' samples. The CDR3 reads CASSLGRPVDGNTIYF. As DNA, the CDR3 is TGTGCCAGCAGCTTAGGGCGTCCTGTCGATGGAAACACCATATATTTT.